The rows below give T cell receptor beta chains drawn from one sample of a study of OX40 agonist ivuxolimab in advanced cancers. Clones were read by immunoSEQ multiplex PCR, and TCRdb kept only the in-frame ones, dropping some. The data hold about 19,000 clones, with over 60% observed a single time. The sample consisted of CD4+ or CD8+ T cells sorted from blood, taken in a trial of the OX40 agonist ivuxolimab. The receptors were sampled from an adult with an advanced solid tumor such as melanoma, head and neck, liver or kidney cancer. CDR3s include the opening cysteine and the closing phenylalanine or tryptophan.

v_call | cdr3_aa
TRBV7-6 | CASSLASGQTNTEAFF
TRBV19 | CASNTRDGTYEQYF
TRBV6-1 | CASSPGGTEAFF
TRBV29-1 | CSVVRGRNYEQYF
TRBV14 | CASSLDEGQSYNEQFF
TRBV30 | CAWSPQPDTGELFF
TRBV5-4 | CASSLTGALDTQYF
TRBV4-1 | CASSQAWGQNTGELFF
TRBV4-3 | CASSQDSGSSTEAFF
TRBV28 | CASSLTRSTDTQYF
TRBV28 | CASSNPGREQYF
TRBV27 | CASRPIALTSGGYEQYF
TRBV6-5 | CASSYGGNTEAFF
TRBV9 | CASSVSGLGGSNEQFF
TRBV28 | CASSRGGRGTYEQYF
TRBV20-1 | CAGHEVYEQYF
TRBV19 | CASSTGLTQETQYF
TRBV2 | CASSVGRNEQFF
TRBV29-1 | CSVVQYGGGYTF
TRBV5-5 | CASSLTSGYNEQFF
TRBV15 | CATSSDYEQYF
TRBV5-4 | CASSPGINTEAFF
TRBV7-3 | CASSLGLSSYEQYF
TRBV11-3 | CASSLGADYGYTF
TRBV10-2 | CASSPFYQPQHF
TRBV19 | CASSISTNTEAFF